Sequencing of this T cell receptor (beta chain) was carried out in a study of neurological immune-mediated disorders. From 15-18 subjects, each sequencing run yielded over 180 million TCR-beta sequences. TCRdb called the 5' RACE reads again in MiXCR, with one record for every CDR3 protein. The sample contains some 80,000 distinct CDR3 sequences, about 5% of which appear only once. The time point: longitudinal time-point 2. Trimming stripped 3 bases from V and 4 bases from J, with 15 bases between. Germline CDR1 is LGHDT and CDR2 is YNNKEL (reference sequence). The length of the CDR3 is 15 residues. The sequence was collected from an older woman with multiple sclerosis. Specimen: PBMCs. This chain links TRBV3-1 with TRBJ1-2; weak D call: TRBD1 (6 bases). The DNA for the CDR3 is TGTGCCAGCAGCCACGCCGTACAGGGCCTCTATGGCTACACCTTC. Its translation: CASSHAVQGLYGYTF. The whole variable domain, remainder taken from reference TRBV3-1 and TRBJ1-2, is DTAVSQTPKYLVTQMGNDKSIKCEQNLGHDTMYWYKQDSKKFLKIMFSYNNKELIINETVPNRFSPKSPDKAHLNLHINSLELGDSAVYFCASSHAVQGLYGYTFGSGTRLTVV.